Sequencing of this TCR beta chain was carried out in a study of blood T cell repertoires in COVID-19. Only in-frame clones appear in the TCRdb table, and some are missing; sequencing was by immunoSEQ multiplex PCR. The sample has 270,000 or so clones, approximately 91% seen once. Germline CDR1 LNHNV, CDR2 YYDKDF (reference sequence). The J segment lost 1 base and the V segment lost 0 bases, leaving 1 base of the junction unmatched. This CDR3 comprises 15 residues. The rearrangement links TRBV15 to TRBJ2-3; TRBD2 aligns across 7 bases. Specimen: peripheral blood. The receptor comes from a woman in her thirties or forties who had recovered from COVID-19. The CDR3 coding sequence is TGTGCCACCAGCAGAGATCGGGGGGGCACAGATACGCAGTATTTT. Protein: CATSRDRGGTDTQYF.